This TCR beta chain appears in the sequencing data of a study of tumor-infiltrating lymphocytes in glioblastoma multiforme (dated by TCRdb to the late 2010s). Context from the whole study: To test whether intratumoral genomic heterogeneity fosters TIL diversity, the study jointly examined somatic mutations, TIL diversity and immune response activity.

There are 16 amino acids in the CDR3, from cysteine to phenylalanine inclusive. Only CDR3 DNA remains: 48 bases, in frame from the first base. CDR1 and CDR2, per the germline V gene (reference sequence), are GTSNPN and SVGIG. The junction shows trimming of 1 base on V and 0 bases on J, and the gene matches do not reach 7 bases of it. The paper's findings and limits, for the study overall: Because T cells carry unequal numbers of TCR transcripts, RNA-based TCR sequencing may distort clone frequencies. Generalizability is limited because the TCR and somatic mutation analysis included only one glioblastoma patient. The authors noted that sorting T cells into functional subsets, which was not done in this study, would be a future improvement.

The AllPrep DNA/RNA mini kit was used to purify genomic DNA and total RNA simultaneously from each of the approximately eleven tumor samples. Every RNA sample had an OD 260/280 ratio above 1.9 and an RNA integrity number above 6.5. On this clonotype: Its antigen is unknown. The sample holds no much larger clone one base away, and base qualities are not on file.

A modified ARM-PCR protocol with multiple V-beta primers and a C-beta primer was used to build TCRB libraries from RNA via three nested multiplex PCR rounds. TCRB-specific cDNA was synthesized from about 0.5 ug total RNA with ProtoScript II Reverse Transcriptase and a C-beta primer. The description of the TCRB libraries did not include any unique molecular identifiers. In the third PCR, barcodes and adapters were added over about 25 cycles with Deep VentR (exo-) polymerase, after which 250-500 bp bands were gel purified. TCRB libraries were sequenced with 250 bp paired-end reads on an Illumina HiSeq 2500. In the authors' own workflow: Reads were cleaned with Trimmomatic, merged with FLASH, assigned V, D and J segments with MiGEC, and analyzed with VDJtools. Repertoire diversity was quantified with the Shannon-Wiener diversity index calculated using VDJtools. Using fastp at Q25 and MiXCR, TCRdb reprocessed the public reads and kept productive beta chains. A single entry per CDR3 protein holds the most common genes and DNA from its merged rows. TCRdb's processing, not the authors', yielded these V and J calls. This sample lists around 9,300 distinct CDR3 sequences; just under 75% were detected once. The top ten hold 76% of the sample.

The chain is assembled from TRBV30 and TRBJ1-2, with TRBD1 matching 8 junction bases. Input material: brain tumor tissue. The receptor's source is a male donor with glioblastoma. The CDR3 in this case is CAWSGGDRGSNYGYTF. The nucleotides read TGTGCCTGGAGTGGTGGCGACAGGGGTTCTAACTATGGCTACACCTTC.